This TCR beta chain was captured in a study of blood T cells in healthy people across ages. This clonotype was recorded a few times. Its antigen is unidentified. The V end lost 0 bases, the J end lost 7 bases, and 15 bases lay between the germline ends. This CDR3 has 16 residues. In germline, CDR1 is LGHNA, CDR2 YSLEER. Overall study findings and caveats: Unsorted PBMCs blocked a conclusive comparison of naive and antigen-experienced cells.

Through a sample-barcoded 5' primer and a J-beta primer mix, a second PCR was run for about 6 to 12 cycles. A template-switch adaptor that had 12 random nucleotides put a tag on each cDNA molecule. MiXCR, run by TCRdb on the 5' RACE reads, gives a single entry per CDR3 protein. The sample gives about 1.8 million distinct CDR3 sequences, roughly 52% of which show up once; approximately 2% is in the top ten. The sequence was collected from a woman between 40 and 50 years old in good health. This chain joins TRBV4-3 and TRBJ1-4; perhaps TRBD1 as D (6 bases). Sequencing was done on a sample of blood. CDR3 region: CASSQDTWQGSEKLFF. CDR3 DNA sequence: TGCGCCAGCAGCCAAGACACATGGCAGGGGAGTGAAAAACTGTTTTTT.